A single sample gave rise to the 27 T cell receptor beta chains below, sequenced in a study of blood T cell repertoires in COVID-19. The table came from immunoSEQ multiplex PCR; TCRdb's copy has only in-frame clones and leaves some out. The sample lists fewer than 400,000 clones, about 85% occurring once. The sequenced material came from PBMCs or T cells enriched from blood (not recorded which). These receptors originate from a young woman who had been exposed to COVID-19.

The rearrangement joins TRBV30 to TRBJ2-5; 7 bases are shared with TRBD2. This CDR3 comprises 15 residues. CDR1 is GTSNPN and CDR2 is SVGIG in the germline V gene (reference sequence). J was trimmed by 4 bases and V by 0 bases; bases with no gene match: 8. CDR3 residues: CAWSVREREGETQYF. Here the CDR3 DNA reads TGTGCCTGGAGTGTACGTGAGCGGGAAGGAGAGACCCAGTACTTC.

CDR3 protein: CASSIDRRNTEAFF. The CDR3 DNA reads TGTGCCAGTAGTATTGACAGAAGAAACACTGAAGCTTTCTTT. The chain has TRBV19 and TRBJ1-1; a weak D match, TRBD1 (5 bases). CDR3 size: 14 residues. Germline loops: CDR1 LNHDA, CDR2 SQIVND (reference sequence). V lost 3 bases and J 2 bases, leaving 10 bases between the germline ends.

The chain uses TRBV30 and TRBJ1-2; 9 nucleotides agree with TRBD1. The CDR3 is 14 residues long. Germline V lookup: CDR1 GTSNPN, CDR2 SVGIG (reference sequence). Trimming removed 1 base from V and 4 bases from J; junction bases left unmatched: 4. The CDR3 DNA follows: TGTGCCTGGAGTGGGGAGACAGGGGGCTATGGCTACACCTTC. It is translated as CAWSGETGGYGYTF.

Written as DNA, the CDR3 is TGTGCCAGCAGCTTAGGTGGACTAGCGGTGGAGGATGAGCAGTTCTTC. It encodes CASSLGGLAVEDEQFF. The chain employs TRBV11-3 and TRBJ2-1; 10 positions match TRBD2. Germline trimming cut 1 base from V and 8 bases from J; bases unmatched to any gene: 8. This CDR3 comprises 16 residues. The germline CDR1 and CDR2 sequences are SGHNT and YENEEA.

This clone showed up just once. The genes are TRBV7-2 and TRBJ1-2, with unresolved D. Germline values: CDR1 SGHTA, CDR2 FQGNSA. CDR3 length equals 13 residues. Trimming cost V 2 bases and J 5 bases, with 9 bases left between them. This chain's CDR3 is CASSLKQRYGYTF. The CDR3 nucleotides are TGTGCCAGCAGCTTAAAACAGCGGTATGGCTACACCTTC.

This chain uses TRBV27 with TRBJ2-1; the match to TRBD1 covers 12 bases. V shed 5 bases, J shed 10 bases, and the junction held 6 bases outside the gene matches. The CDR3 has 14 residues. Germline values: CDR1 MNHEY, CDR2 SMNVEV (reference sequence). The CDR3 DNA reads TGTGCCAGCAGTCTAGGGACAGGGGGCCAGGAGCAGTTCTTC. The encoded protein is CASSLGTGGQEQFF.

V usage is TRBV30 and J usage is TRBJ1-2, with D possibly matching TRBD1 (5 bases). Germline CDR1 reads GTSNPN; CDR2 reads SVGIG (reference sequence). This CDR3 is 16 amino acids long. V lost 0 bases and J lost 1, with 15 bases in between. For the CDR3, the DNA is TGTGCCTGGAGTGTAAGCTGGGGGGGAAATAACTATGGCTACACCTTC. It codes for CAWSVSWGGNNYGYTF.

This clone was found many times. The chain couples TRBV11-3 to TRBJ2-7; a possible D gene is TRBD1 (6 bases). Trimming stripped 1 base from V and 7 bases from J, with 11 bases between. The germline V gene has CDR1 SGHNT and CDR2 YENEEA. There are 13 residues in the CDR3. CDR3 loop: CASSLGPQGEQYF. The CDR3 region has the DNA TGTGCCAGCAGCTTAGGACCTCAGGGGGAGCAGTACTTC.

This chain uses TRBV27 with TRBJ2-7; 7 bases agree with TRBD2. CDR1 is MNHEY and CDR2 is SMNVEV in the germline V gene (reference sequence). CDR3 length: 14 amino acids. The J segment lost 4 bases and the V segment lost 7 bases, leaving 10 bases of the junction unmatched. Written as DNA, the CDR3 is TGTGCCAGCAATTTTAGGGCGGGAGAATACGAGCAGTACTTC. Amino acids: CASNFRAGEYEQYF.

This chain joins TRBV7-3 and TRBJ2-1; 7 bases fit TRBD2. This CDR3 is 17 amino acids long. The V gene end was trimmed by 4 bases and the J gene end by 0 bases; junction bases not matched to a gene: 9. The germline V gene encodes CDR1 SGHTA and CDR2 FQGTGA. CDR3 nucleotides: TGTGCCAGCAGCTCGCTGACTAGCTGGAGCTCCTACAATGAGCAGTTCTTC. It codes for CASSSLTSWSSYNEQFF.

This clone was seen a single time. The rearrangement links TRBV24-1 to TRBJ2-5; 11 positions agree with TRBD1. With 3 bases clipped from V and 4 bases from J, the junction kept 6 bases outside the gene matches. Per the germline V gene, CDR1 is KGHDR and CDR2 is SFDVKD. The CDR3 covers 16 residues. Here the CDR3 DNA reads TGTGCCACCAGTGATCCCGGACAGGGGGCGGGAGAGACCCAGTACTTC. Amino acid sequence: CATSDPGQGAGETQYF.

This chain connects TRBV5-1 to TRBJ2-2; 7 bases align to TRBD1. With V trimmed by 2 bases and J by 6 bases, 10 bases remained unmatched. This CDR3 contains 16 residues. Germline V CDR1 and CDR2: SGHRS, YFSETQ. The CDR3 here is CASSLLTGSRPGELFF. Written as DNA, the CDR3 is TGCGCCAGCAGCTTATTGACAGGGAGCAGGCCCGGGGAGCTGTTTTTT. Based on the CDR3 plus reference TRBV5-1 and TRBJ2-2, the full variable domain is KAGVTQTPRYLIKTRGQQVTLSCSPISGHRSVSWYQQTPGQGLQFLFEYFSETQRNKGNFPGRFSGRQFSNSRSEMNVSTLELGDSALYLCASSLLTGSRPGELFFGEGSRLTVL.

The V call is TRBV7-2, the J call TRBJ2-1, with 10 bases that match TRBD2. CDR3 length equals 12 residues. CDR1 SGHTA and CDR2 FQGNSA come from the germline V gene. V gave up 3 bases and J gave up 15 bases; unmatched junction bases: 5. The CDR3 protein is CASSFQREGWFF. The CDR3 nucleotides are TGTGCCAGCAGCTTTCAGCGGGAGGGATGGTTCTTC.

V is TRBV30 and J is TRBJ2-1, with a weak D call TRBD2 (5 bases). Germline CDR1 reads GTSNPN; CDR2 reads SVGIG (reference sequence). The CDR3 loop spans 12 amino acids. V was trimmed by 0 bases and J by 10 bases, leaving 10 bases between them. CDR3 sequence: CAWSVEGGEQFF. CDR3 bases: TGTGCCTGGAGTGTTGAAGGAGGAGAGCAGTTCTTC.

V and J are TRBV21-1 and TRBJ1-1. TRBV21-1 is designated a pseudogene. The CDR3 has 16 amino acids. In DNA form, the CDR3 reads TGTGCCAGCAGCAAACTACTCCTTCGTTTGAACACTGAAGCTTTCTTT. It yields the protein CASSKLLLRLNTEAFF.

In DNA, the CDR3 is TGCGCCAGCAGCCCCCGCTACCAGCGGGGGGGAAAGACCCAGTACTTC. Amino acid sequence: CASSPRYQRGGKTQYF. This chain uses TRBV4-1 with TRBJ2-5, with 10 bases lining up with TRBD2. The CDR3 sequence is 16 residues long. Looked up from germline, CDR1 is MGHRA and CDR2 is YSYEKL. The ends lost 4 bases at V and 6 bases at J; junction bases unmatched: 11.

V gene TRBV12-5 combines with J gene TRBJ2-3, with D tentatively TRBD2 (6 bases). The CDR3 runs 16 residues. V lost 2 bases and J 3 bases, leaving 15 bases between the germline ends. Germline CDR1 is LGHNT and CDR2 is FRNRAP. The CDR3 DNA is TGTGCTAGTGGTTTGTTAGGACTAACGACGACAGATACGCAGTATTTT. Translating gives CASGLLGLTTTDTQYF.

The sample holds many counts of this clone. The chain uses TRBV30 and TRBJ1-5; tentative D call: TRBD1 (6 bases). V dropped 2 bases and J dropped 4 bases, with 12 bases sitting between them. The CDR3 covers 14 residues. Germline CDR1 is GTSNPN and CDR2 is SVGIG (reference sequence). The CDR3 loop is CAWSLGQPNQPQHF. The CDR3 nucleotides read TGTGCCTGGAGTCTCGGACAGCCGAATCAGCCCCAGCATTTT.

The chain couples TRBV9 to TRBJ1-1; 8 nucleotides agree with TRBD1. J was trimmed by 6 bases and V by 3 bases; bases with no gene match: 13. This CDR3 has 16 residues. Germline V gene sequence: CDR1 SGDLS, CDR2 YYNGEE. As DNA, the CDR3 is TGTGCCAGCAGCGGGGTACACGACAGGGGAATCCCTGAAGCTTTCTTT. It specifies CASSGVHDRGIPEAFF. Together with reference TRBV9 and TRBJ1-1, the CDR3 gives the full variable domain: DSGVTQTPKHLITATGQRVTLRCSPRSGDLSVYWYQQSLDQGLQFLIQYYNGEERAKGNILERFSAQQFPDLHSELNLSSLELGDSALYFCASSGVHDRGIPEAFFGQGTRLTVV.

The chain carries TRBV7-3 and TRBJ2-1; 7 positions agree with TRBD1. This CDR3 contains 13 residues. V shed 6 bases and J 5 bases; nucleotides not matched to a gene: 4. Per germline, CDR1 SGHTA and CDR2 FQGTGA. CDR3 nucleotide sequence: TGTGCCAGCAGTAAGACAGGGCACAATGAGCAGTTCTTC. It encodes CASSKTGHNEQFF.

This chain uses TRBV5-1 with TRBJ1-1; D gene uncertain. Germline-derived CDR1 and CDR2 are SGHRS and YFSETQ. This CDR3 has 15 amino acids. V lost 1 base to trimming and J lost 5 bases, with 15 bases between them. The CDR3: CASSLSRGVGTEAFF. CDR3 bases: TGCGCCAGCAGCTTGTCACGCGGGGTGGGGACTGAAGCTTTCTTT.

The chain recombines TRBV3-1 (or the pseudogene TRBV3-2) with TRBJ2-1; 8 nucleotides match TRBD1. The V segment lost 1 base and the J segment 5 bases; nucleotides outside the gene matches: 4. The germline CDR1 and CDR2 sequences are LGHDT and YNNKEL (reference sequence). The CDR3 is 15 amino acids. CDR3 DNA: TGTGCCAGCAGCCAAGTTAGGGACAGGAACAATGAGCAGTTCTTC. It translates to CASSQVRDRNNEQFF.

The gene calls are TRBV9 and TRBJ2-7; weak D call: TRBD1 (5 bases). The CDR3 spans 15 residues. Trimming removed 0 bases at V and 5 bases at J, with 15 bases between. The germline CDR1 and CDR2 sequences are SGDLS and YYNGEE. DNA for the CDR3: TGTGCCAGCAGCGTAGCAGGGCTGATGATCCACGAGCAGTACTTC. It yields the protein CASSVAGLMIHEQYF.

This chain links TRBV9 with TRBJ1-2; D call uncertain. The CDR3 totals 13 residues. V was clipped by 0 bases and J by 8 bases, with 11 bases between them. Germline CDR1 SGDLS, CDR2 YYNGEE. This CDR3 reads CASSVDGERGYTF. The CDR3 region has the DNA TGTGCCAGCAGCGTAGATGGGGAGCGGGGCTACACCTTC.

V usage is TRBV11-2 and J usage is TRBJ1-2; 7 positions agree with TRBD1. CDR3 size: 16 residues. The V gene end was trimmed by 2 bases and the J gene end by 4 bases; junction bases not matched to a gene: 10. Per germline, CDR1 SGHAT and CDR2 FQNNGV. The CDR3 bases are TGTGCCAGCAGCTTAAGTTCGGGACAGAAAATCTATGGCTACACCTTC. Translation gives CASSLSSGQKIYGYTF.

V usage is TRBV29-1 and J usage is TRBJ1-4, with unresolved D. CDR1 is SQVTM and CDR2 is ANQGSEA in the germline V gene. V was pared by 7 bases and J by 5 bases, with 5 bases between. The CDR3 spans 10 residues. As DNA, the CDR3 is TGCAGCGCCAAAAATGAAAAACTGTTTTTT. Amino acid sequence: CSAKNEKLFF.

The chain carries TRBV12-3 or TRBV12-4 and TRBJ1-5; D is unclear. The CDR3 has 13 amino acids. Trimming cost V 7 bases and J 1 base, with 8 bases left between them. The CDR3 DNA follows: TGTGCCAGCACCCCGGGGAGCAATCAGCCCCAGCATTTT. Translated, it gives CASTPGSNQPQHF.